A single sample is the source of the 14 T cell receptor beta chains below, sequenced in a study of T cells in Graves' hyperthyroidism and ophthalmopathy. TCR beta CDR3 regions were amplified from RNA transcripts. An initial round of RT-PCR targeting the TCR CDR3 relied on the HTBI primer set. One entry per CDR3 protein, called by TCRdb with MiXCR from the multiplex PCR reads. In the table there are 750,000 to 950,000 distinct CDR3 sequences, roughly 40% of which are singletons. The sample was blood. These TCRs come from a young man with Graves' hyperthyroidism.

This clonotype was recorded at least ten times. The V and J genes are TRBV20-1 and TRBJ1-3, with TRBD1 identical over 8 bases. The CDR3 has 13 residues. Losses at the gene ends were 6 bases for V and 8 bases for J; bases not matched to a gene: 9. Germline V CDR1 and CDR2: DFQATT, SNEGSKA (reference sequence). The chain's CDR3 is CSALGQGADTIYF. The CDR3 DNA follows: TGCAGTGCCCTTGGGCAGGGGGCGGACACCATATATTTT.

This clonotype showed up many times. The rearrangement joins TRBV15 to TRBJ1-1; D might be TRBD1 (6 bases). V was trimmed by 0 bases and J by 6 bases, leaving 14 bases between them. The germline V gene has CDR1 LNHNV and CDR2 YYDKDF (reference sequence). This CDR3 comprises 15 residues. CDR3 nucleotides: TGTGCCACCAGCAGAGATCGGGGGGCGAGTGCTGAAGCTTTCTTT. Its protein is CATSRDRGASAEAFF.

This chain uses TRBV9 with TRBJ2-5; 8 nucleotides agree with TRBD2. Germline CDR1 SGDLS, CDR2 YYNGEE. This CDR3 is built from 15 residues. J was trimmed by 6 bases and V by 0 bases; bases with no gene match: 7. As DNA, the CDR3 is TGTGCCAGCAGCGTAGTCTCCGGGGGGGGTCAGACCCAGTACTTC. This gives the protein CASSVVSGGGQTQYF.

This clonotype was found a few times. The rearrangement links TRBV7-9 to TRBJ1-4; 8 bases map to TRBD1. Trimming cost V 5 bases and J 7 bases; bases outside gene matches: 12. CDR1 is SEHNR and CDR2 is FQNEAQ in the germline V gene (reference sequence). This CDR3 comprises 16 residues. The CDR3 nucleotides are TGTGCCAGCAGCCCATGGATTCAGGGGGCTGGTGAAAAACTGTTTTTT. Its translation is CASSPWIQGAGEKLFF.

This chain joins TRBV7-6 and TRBJ1-6, with TRBD1 identical over 10 bases. Germline V gene lookup returns CDR1 SGHVS and CDR2 FNYEAQ. This CDR3 comprises 15 residues. The V gene end was trimmed by 4 bases and the J gene end by 13 bases; junction bases not matched to a gene: 10. CDR3: CASSSGQGSVKPLHF. In DNA form, the CDR3 reads TGTGCCAGCAGCTCGGGACAGGGGTCGGTGAAGCCCCTCCACTTT.

In DNA form, the CDR3 reads TGTGCCAGCAGCTCCCGGACAGGAACGACCTACGAGCAGTACTTC. Translated: CASSSRTGTTYEQYF. This rearrangement joins TRBV7-2 to TRBJ2-7; the match to TRBD1 covers 7 bases. Per the germline V gene, CDR1 is SGHTA and CDR2 is FQGNSA. The CDR3 length is 15 residues. V was clipped by 4 bases and J by 2 bases; unmatched bases: 8.

The rearrangement links TRBV29-1 to TRBJ2-5; 8 bases agree with TRBD2. The CDR3 sequence is 13 residues long. Germline V gene lookup returns CDR1 SQVTM and CDR2 ANQGSEA. The CDR3 bases are TGCAGTTTGGCGGCGGGGGGCCCAGAGACCCAGTACTTC. Amino acids: CSLAAGGPETQYF.

This clonotype was seen once. The chain links TRBV7-1 to TRBJ1-2; unclear D gene. TRBV7-1 is filed as an ORF, its function uncertain. V lost 3 bases to trimming and J lost 4 bases, with 9 bases between them. The CDR3 consists of 13 residues. CDR3 protein: CASSSDKSYGYTF. The DNA for the CDR3 is TGTGCCAGCAGCTCCGACAAAAGCTATGGCTACACCTTC.

The rearrangement uses TRBV19 and TRBJ2-5, with D tentatively TRBD1 (5 bases). Germline V gives CDR1 LNHDA, CDR2 SQIVND (reference sequence). The CDR3 has 14 amino acids. V was cut by 6 bases and J by 2 bases, with 13 bases left in between. The CDR3 region has the DNA TGTGCCAGTAGCAGGGAAACAGGACAAGAGACCCAGTACTTC. This encodes CASSRETGQETQYF.

This clonotype was detected ten times or more. The DNA for the CDR3 is TGTGCCAGCAGTGAAACGGCAAGAGGGGTAGGTCAGCCCCAGCATTTT. Translating it yields CASSETARGVGQPQHF. The chain links TRBV2 to TRBJ1-5; perhaps TRBD1 as D (5 bases). CDR3 size: 16 residues. The V gene lost 2 bases and the J gene lost 6 bases, with 17 bases spanning the gap. Germline lookup yields CDR1 SNHLY and CDR2 FYNNEI.

J is TRBJ2-5 and V is TRBV14; a possible D gene is TRBD1 (6 bases). The germline CDR1 and CDR2 sequences are SGHDN and FVKESK. The V end was cut by 3 bases, the J end by 1 base, with 9 bases between. The CDR3 runs to 14 residues. Written as DNA, the CDR3 is TGTGCCAGCAGCCATGAACAGGGCCAAGAGACCCAGTACTTC. This gives the protein CASSHEQGQETQYF.

This chain uses TRBV25-1 with TRBJ1-4, with 11 bases identical to TRBD1. V lost 7 bases, J lost 6 bases, and 4 bases stayed unmatched. Germline-derived CDR1 and CDR2 are MGHDK and SYGVNS. CDR3 length equals 14 residues. The CDR3 sequence: CASTDRGRDEKLFF. The CDR3 DNA is TGTGCCAGCACGGACAGGGGGCGCGATGAAAAACTGTTTTTT.

The table lists this clonotype with a few counts. CDR3 protein: CASSSQAKKLMGYTF. Written as DNA, the CDR3 is TGTGCCAGCAGTTCCCAGGCCAAGAAGCTTATGGGCTACACCTTC. This chain connects TRBV12-3 or TRBV12-4 to TRBJ1-2; D ambiguous. V dropped 4 bases and J dropped 8 bases, with 20 bases sitting between them. This CDR3 contains 15 residues.

This clonotype was recorded a few times. V is TRBV7-8 and J is TRBJ2-5; TRBD2 matches at 8 bases. The tail of the sequence fits TRBJ2-1 better, so the J call may be wrong. This CDR3 spans 15 amino acids. Germline V gene data show CDR1 as SGHVS and CDR2 as FQNEAQ. The CDR3: CASSQVSGTGDEQFF. The CDR3 coding sequence is TGTGCCAGCAGCCAAGTTAGCGGGACCGGGGATGAGCAGTTCTTC.